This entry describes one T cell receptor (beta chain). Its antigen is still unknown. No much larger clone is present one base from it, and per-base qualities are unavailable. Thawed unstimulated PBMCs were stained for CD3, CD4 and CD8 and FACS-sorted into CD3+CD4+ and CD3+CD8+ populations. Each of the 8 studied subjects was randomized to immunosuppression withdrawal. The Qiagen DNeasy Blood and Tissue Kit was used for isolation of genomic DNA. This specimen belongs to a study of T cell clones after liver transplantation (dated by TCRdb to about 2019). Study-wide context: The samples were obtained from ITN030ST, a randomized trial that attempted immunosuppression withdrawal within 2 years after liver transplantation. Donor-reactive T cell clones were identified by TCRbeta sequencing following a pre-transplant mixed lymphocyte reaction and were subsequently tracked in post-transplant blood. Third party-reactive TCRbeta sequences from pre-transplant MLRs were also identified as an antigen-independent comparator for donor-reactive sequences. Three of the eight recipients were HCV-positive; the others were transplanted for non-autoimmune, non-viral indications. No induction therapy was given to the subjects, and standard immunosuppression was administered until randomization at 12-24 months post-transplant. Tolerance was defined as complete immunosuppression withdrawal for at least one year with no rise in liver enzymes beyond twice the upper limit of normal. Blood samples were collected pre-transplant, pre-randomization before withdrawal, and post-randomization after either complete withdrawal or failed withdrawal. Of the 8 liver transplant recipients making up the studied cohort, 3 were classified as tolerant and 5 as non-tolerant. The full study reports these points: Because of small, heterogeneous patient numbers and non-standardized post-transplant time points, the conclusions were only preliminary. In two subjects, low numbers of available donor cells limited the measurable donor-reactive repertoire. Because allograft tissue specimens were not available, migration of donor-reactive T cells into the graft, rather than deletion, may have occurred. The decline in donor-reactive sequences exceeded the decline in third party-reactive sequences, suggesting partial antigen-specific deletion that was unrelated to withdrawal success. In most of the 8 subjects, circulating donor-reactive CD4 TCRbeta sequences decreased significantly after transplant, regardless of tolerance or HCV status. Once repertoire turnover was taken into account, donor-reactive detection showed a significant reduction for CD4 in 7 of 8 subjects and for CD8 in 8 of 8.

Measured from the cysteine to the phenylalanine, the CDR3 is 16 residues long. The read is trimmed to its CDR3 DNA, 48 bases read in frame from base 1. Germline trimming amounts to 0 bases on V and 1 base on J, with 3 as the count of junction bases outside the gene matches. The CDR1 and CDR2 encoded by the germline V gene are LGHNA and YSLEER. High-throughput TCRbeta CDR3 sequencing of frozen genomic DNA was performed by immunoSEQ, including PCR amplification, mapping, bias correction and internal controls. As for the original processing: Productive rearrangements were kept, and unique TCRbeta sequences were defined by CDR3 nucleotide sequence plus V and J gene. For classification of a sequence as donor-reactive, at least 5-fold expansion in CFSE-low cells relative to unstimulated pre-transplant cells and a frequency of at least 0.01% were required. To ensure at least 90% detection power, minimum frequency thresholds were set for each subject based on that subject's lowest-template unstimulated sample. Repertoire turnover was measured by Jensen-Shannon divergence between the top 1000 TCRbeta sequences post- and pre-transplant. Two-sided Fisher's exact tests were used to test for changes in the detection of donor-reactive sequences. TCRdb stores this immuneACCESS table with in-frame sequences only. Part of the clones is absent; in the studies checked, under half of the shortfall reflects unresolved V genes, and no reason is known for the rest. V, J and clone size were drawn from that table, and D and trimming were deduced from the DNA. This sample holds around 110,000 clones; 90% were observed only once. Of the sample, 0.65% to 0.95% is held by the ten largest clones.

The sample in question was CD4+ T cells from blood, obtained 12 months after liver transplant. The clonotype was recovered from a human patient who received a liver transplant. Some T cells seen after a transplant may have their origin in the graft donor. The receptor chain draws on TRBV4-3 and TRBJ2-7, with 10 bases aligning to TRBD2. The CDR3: CASSQEGSGGSYEQYF. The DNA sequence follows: TGCGCCAGCAGCCAAGAGGGTAGCGGGGGGTCCTACGAGCAGTACTTC.